This is a list of T cell receptor beta chains from one sample in a study of metastatic and nonmetastatic thyroid tumors. From the PCR reads, TCRdb re-called clones with MiXCR. The table includes about 50,000 clones, approximately 4.1% detected once. The specimen sequenced was blood. The receptor set was obtained from a female donor with papillary thyroid cancer or a benign thyroid nodule (not recorded which). Some clones in this sample may be carry-over from other donors' samples. The CDR3 runs from the conserved cysteine through the conserved F or W. The D gene is left open where the match is weak. Size is omitted from some rows. Given values are once, few, many or a class for expanded clones.

CDR3	DNA	J	size	V	D
CASRGQGDNEQFF	TGTGCCAGCAGGGGACAGGGAGACAATGAGCAGTTCTTC	TRBJ2-1	medium-sized	TRBV6-1	TRBD1
CAWSLSGRAYEQYF	TGTGCCTGGAGTCTTAGCGGGAGGGCTTACGAGCAGTACTTC	TRBJ2-7	.	TRBV30	TRBD2
CASQGLESQPQHF	TGTGCCAGCCAGGGTTTGGAGAGTCAGCCCCAGCATTTT	TRBJ1-5	few	TRBV6-2/TRBV6-3	.
CASRQLNTEAFF	TGTGCCAGCAGACAGTTGAACACTGAAGCTTTCTTT	TRBJ1-1	few	TRBV28	.
CASSGRGLSSYNEQFF	TGCGCCAGCAGTGGAAGGGGCCTTAGCTCCTACAATGAGCAGTTCTTC	TRBJ2-1	many	TRBV10-1	.
CASSLASPGNQPQHF	TGTGCCAGCTCACTGGCTTCACCGGGCAATCAGCCCCAGCATTTT	TRBJ1-5	many	TRBV18	.
CASSAAQSTAAFF	TGTGCCAGCAGCGCTGCACAGAGCACTGCAGCTTTCTTT	TRBJ1-1	few	TRBV11-2	.
CASRAYSYNEQFF	TGTGCCAGCAGAGCCTACTCCTACAATGAGCAGTTCTTC	TRBJ2-1	many	TRBV2	.
CASSLTPGTGELFF	TGTGCCAGTAGTTTGACCCCGGGAACCGGGGAGCTGTTTTTT	TRBJ2-2	few	TRBV19	.
CASSARDSRDSGNTIYF	TGTGCCAGCAGCGCCAGAGACTCCCGGGATTCTGGAAACACCATATATTTT	TRBJ1-3	many	TRBV9	.
CASILGGQGEREQFF	TGTGCCAGCATTCTAGGGGGGCAGGGGGAAAGGGAGCAGTTCTTC	TRBJ2-1	medium-sized	TRBV6-2/TRBV6-3	.
CATNIDSGAPDTQYF	TGTGCCACCAACATAGACAGTGGGGCACCAGATACGCAGTATTTT	TRBJ2-3	.	TRBV15	.
CASRANSPLHF	TGTGCCAGCAGGGCGAATTCACCCCTCCACTTT	TRBJ1-6	few	TRBV2	.
CASSWGYTEAFF	TGTGCCAGCAGCTGGGGGTACACTGAAGCTTTCTTT	TRBJ1-1	many	TRBV11-2	.
CASTTSGSGDTQYF	TGTGCCAGCACGACGAGCGGGAGTGGAGATACGCAGTATTTT	TRBJ2-3	.	TRBV7-9	TRBD2
CATPGLAGRNTGELFF	TGTGCCACTCCGGGACTAGCGGGAAGAAACACCGGGGAGCTGTTTTTT	TRBJ2-2	.	TRBV6-1	TRBD2
CASSLGHLRVDTGELFF	TGTGCCAGCAGTTTAGGACACCTCCGCGTGGACACCGGGGAGCTGTTTTTT	TRBJ2-2	.	TRBV28	.
CASSFVAGLQETQYF	TGTGCCAGCAGCTTCGTTGCGGGGTTACAAGAGACCCAGTACTTC	TRBJ2-5	few	TRBV5-4	.
CASSSKGQLLHEQYF	TGTGCCAGTAGTAGTAAGGGACAACTCCTCCACGAGCAGTACTTC	TRBJ2-7	many	TRBV19	.
CASSESGSAAQYF	TGTGCCAGCAGTGAGTCGGGGTCAGCAGCGCAGTATTTT	TRBJ2-3	many	TRBV2	.
CASSSGLFYEQYF	TGTGCCAGCAGCTCGGGACTTTTCTACGAGCAGTACTTC	TRBJ2-7	many	TRBV7-2	.
CASRRSGDSDEQFF	TGCGCCAGCAGAAGAAGCGGAGACTCTGATGAGCAGTTCTTC	TRBJ2-1	many	TRBV5-1	.
CASSQADSVYGYTF	TGCGCCAGCAGCCAAGCGGACAGCGTCTATGGCTACACCTTC	TRBJ1-2	many	TRBV4-1	.
CASSQGGKSSYNEQFF	TGTGCCAGCAGCCAAGGCGGGAAGAGCTCCTACAATGAGCAGTTCTTC	TRBJ2-1	.	TRBV4-2	.
CASSETSRYTDTQYF	TGCGCCAGCAGCGAAACTAGCCGGTATACAGATACGCAGTATTTT	TRBJ2-3	many	TRBV5-1	.
CASSFGELNTGELFF	TGTGCCAGCAGTTTCGGGGAGCTGAACACCGGGGAGCTGTTTTTT	TRBJ2-2	many	TRBV12-3/TRBV12-4	.
CASSLFTGSQPQHF	TGTGCCAGCAGTTTGTTTACGGGAAGTCAGCCCCAGCATTTT	TRBJ1-5	.	TRBV12-3/TRBV12-4	.